This T cell receptor (beta chain) is from a study of PD-L1 blockade in urothelial cancer (TCRdb year 2017). As for the study more broadly: Therapy was started at some point between 2014 and 2016 for all patients, and atezolizumab 1,200 mg was administered intravenously every 3 weeks. Twenty-five of 29 patients were males with bladder-origin urothelial cancer, and about 60% of the 29 reported a prior smoking history. An ECOG performance status of 0 or 1 was recorded for the patients, and 0 to 3 prior chemotherapy regimens had been received by the patients. Blood samples were analyzed at two time points: 3 weeks after treatment start (second dose) and 6 weeks after treatment start. Blood samples yielded a median of 141,255 T cells and more than 80,000 unique TCRs, with median clonality around 0.083. An exploratory multi-omic analysis was conducted of the somatic, immune and clinical correlates of response to PD-L1 blockade with atezolizumab in urothelial cancer. TCR sequencing covered pretreatment tumor samples and matched, serially collected peripheral blood taken before and after atezolizumab treatment. Progression-free survival longer than 6 months counted as durable clinical benefit, and TCR features were additionally tested against both progression-free and overall survival. In the same patients, pretreatment tumors underwent whole exome sequencing and RNA sequencing in addition to TCR sequencing. Durable clinical benefit was achieved by nine patients and was not achieved by 20 patients. Twenty-nine patients had pretreatment blood TCR-seq, about 25 had at least one posttreatment blood collection, and about 25 had tumor TCR-seq. Overall study outcomes, separate from this receptor: Improved progression-free and overall survival was found to be associated with pretreatment peripheral blood TCR clonality below the median. Because the sample size was small (n = 29) and many of the analyses were exploratory, the results are meant to be hypothesis-generating. At 3 weeks after the start of treatment, tumor-associated TCR clones in peripheral blood had expanded more in patients with durable benefit (n of about 22, p = 0.022).

This clone was seen a handful of times. Its antigen specificity is not known. No much larger clone is present one base from it, and per-base qualities are unavailable. Synthetic TCR analog templates were spiked into each PCR so that absolute template abundance could be estimated from read counts. Using the immunoSEQ assay, TCRbeta CDR3 regions were amplified from genomic DNA with bias-controlled V and J gene primers. Sequencing of rearranged TCRbeta segments was performed at approximately 20X coverage. Per the original workflow: Clustering was used to correct sequencing errors, and CDR3s were annotated against IMGT to assign V, D and J genes. Downstream analyses used only productive TCRbeta rearrangements, leaving out any out-of-frame or stop-codon sequences. Clonality was calculated as one minus the Shannon entropy normalized by the log of the number of unique productive sequences. Fisher's exact test with Benjamini-Hochberg correction, at a threshold of adjusted p below 0.01, was used to find clones that differed between time points or between blood and tumor. What TCRdb holds here is the immuneACCESS table cut down to in-frame rearrangements. Part of the clones is not present; checked against another copy, under half of the missing clones reflect an unresolved V gene, and the others are unexplained. V, J and clone size reflect that table, while D and trimming were determined from the DNA. Present in this sample are 70,000 to 85,000 clones, 84% of which were seen just once. The leading ten clones occupy about 4.7% of the sample.

There are 11 amino acids in the CDR3, from cysteine to phenylalanine inclusive. Only the CDR3 part of the read is kept: 33 bases, read in frame from the first base. V lost 7 bases and J lost 9 bases; the stretch between them is 15 bases long. Looking up the germline V gene yields CDR1 SQVTM and CDR2 ANQGSEA. The cohort comprised 25 to 30 patients with locally advanced or metastatic urothelial carcinoma treated at Memorial Sloan Kettering on a trial protocol. Peripheral blood mononuclear cells were collected pretreatment and during treatment, with between 1 and 8 total time points obtained per patient. The Qiagen DNeasy Blood extraction kit was used to purify genomic DNA from total PBMCs and tumor samples. PBMCs were collected pretreatment and during treatment, and were isolated and stored as previously described.

The sequences come from PBMCs, collected around atezolizumab (anti-PD-L1) treatment. The TCR originated in a man in his 70s with urothelial cancer. The sequence joins TRBV29-1 to TRBJ1-1; a tentative D match to TRBD1 spans 5 bases. The CDR3 here reads CSGIRTDKAFF. The nucleotide sequence reads as follows: TGCAGCGGGATCCGGACGGACAAAGCTTTCTTT.